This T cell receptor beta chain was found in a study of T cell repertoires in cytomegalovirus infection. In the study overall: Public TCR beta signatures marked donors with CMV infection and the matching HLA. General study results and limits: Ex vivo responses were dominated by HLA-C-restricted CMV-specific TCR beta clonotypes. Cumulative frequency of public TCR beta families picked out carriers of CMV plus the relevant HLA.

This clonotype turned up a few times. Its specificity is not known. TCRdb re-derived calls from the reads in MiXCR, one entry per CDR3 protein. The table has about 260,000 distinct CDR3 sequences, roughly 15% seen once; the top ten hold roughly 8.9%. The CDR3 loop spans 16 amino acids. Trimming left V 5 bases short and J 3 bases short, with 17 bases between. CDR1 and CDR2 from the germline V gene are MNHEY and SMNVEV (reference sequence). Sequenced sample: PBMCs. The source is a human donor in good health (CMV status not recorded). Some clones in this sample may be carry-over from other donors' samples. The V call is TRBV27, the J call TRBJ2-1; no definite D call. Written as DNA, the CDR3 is TGTGCCAGCAGTAAGCCTTCACCGGACGGCTACAATGAGCAGTTCTTC. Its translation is CASSKPSPDGYNEQFF.